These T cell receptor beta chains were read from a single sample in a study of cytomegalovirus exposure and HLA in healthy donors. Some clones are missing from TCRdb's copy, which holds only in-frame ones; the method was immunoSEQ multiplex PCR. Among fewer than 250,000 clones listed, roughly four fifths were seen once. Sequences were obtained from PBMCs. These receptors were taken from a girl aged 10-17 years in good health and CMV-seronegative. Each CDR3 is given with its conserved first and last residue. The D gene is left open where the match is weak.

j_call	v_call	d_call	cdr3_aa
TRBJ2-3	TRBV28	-	CASSLAGFTDTQYF
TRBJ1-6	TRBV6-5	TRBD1	CASRDTGTGGSPLHF
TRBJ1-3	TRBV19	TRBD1	CASRVQGAGGNTIYF
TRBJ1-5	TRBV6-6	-	CASSKDSNQPQHF
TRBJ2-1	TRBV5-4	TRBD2	CASSLGLAGNNEQFF
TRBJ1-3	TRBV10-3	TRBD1	CAISEWTGGSGNTIYF
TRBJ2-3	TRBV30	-	CAWGLGAVDTQYF
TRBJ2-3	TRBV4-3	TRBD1	CASSPSGGYGDTQYF
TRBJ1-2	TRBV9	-	CASSTGNNYGYTF
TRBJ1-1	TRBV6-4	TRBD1	CASSDSNGSSGTRGVMNTEAFF
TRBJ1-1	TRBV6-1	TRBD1	CASSDRVSTEAFF
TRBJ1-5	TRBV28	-	CASSVEMQTSNQPQHF
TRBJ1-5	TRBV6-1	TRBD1	CASSGTGGYSNQPQHF
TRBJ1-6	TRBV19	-	CASSIDKYNSPLHF
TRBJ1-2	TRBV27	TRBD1	CASSLSVWTGYGYTF